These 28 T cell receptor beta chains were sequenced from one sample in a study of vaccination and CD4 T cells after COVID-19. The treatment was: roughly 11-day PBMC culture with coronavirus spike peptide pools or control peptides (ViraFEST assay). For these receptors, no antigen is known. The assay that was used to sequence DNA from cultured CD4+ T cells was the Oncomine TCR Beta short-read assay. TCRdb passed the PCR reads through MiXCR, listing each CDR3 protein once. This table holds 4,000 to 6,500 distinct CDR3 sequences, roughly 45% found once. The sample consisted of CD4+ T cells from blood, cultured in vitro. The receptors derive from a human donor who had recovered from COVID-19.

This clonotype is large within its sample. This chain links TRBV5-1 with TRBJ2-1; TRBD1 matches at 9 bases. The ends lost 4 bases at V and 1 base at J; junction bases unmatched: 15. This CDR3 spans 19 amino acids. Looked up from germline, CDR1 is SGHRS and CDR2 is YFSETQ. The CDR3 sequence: CASSTPGGQGRGSYNEQFF. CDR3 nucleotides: TGCGCCAGCAGCACCCCGGGGGGACAGGGAAGGGGGTCCTACAATGAGCAGTTCTTC.

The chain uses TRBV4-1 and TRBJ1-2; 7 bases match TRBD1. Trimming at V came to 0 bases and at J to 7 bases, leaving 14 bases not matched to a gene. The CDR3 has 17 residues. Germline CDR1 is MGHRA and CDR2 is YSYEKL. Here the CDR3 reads CASSQEGGRGLRGGYTF. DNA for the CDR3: TGCGCCAGCAGCCAAGAGGGGGGAAGGGGGCTGCGGGGTGGCTACACCTTC.

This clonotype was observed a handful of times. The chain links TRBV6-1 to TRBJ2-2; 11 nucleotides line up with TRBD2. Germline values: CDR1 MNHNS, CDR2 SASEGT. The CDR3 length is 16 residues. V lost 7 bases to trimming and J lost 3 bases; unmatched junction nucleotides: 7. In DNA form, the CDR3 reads TGTGCCAGCACCACGACTAGCGGGGTGGACACCGGGGAGCTGTTTTTT. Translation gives CASTTTSGVDTGELFF.

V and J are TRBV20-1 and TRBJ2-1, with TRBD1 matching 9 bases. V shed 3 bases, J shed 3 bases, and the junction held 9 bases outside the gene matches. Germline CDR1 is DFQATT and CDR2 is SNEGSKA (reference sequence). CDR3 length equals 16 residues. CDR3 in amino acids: CSARAQGAKNYNEQFF. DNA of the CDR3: TGCAGTGCTAGGGCACAGGGGGCTAAAAACTACAATGAGCAGTTCTTC.

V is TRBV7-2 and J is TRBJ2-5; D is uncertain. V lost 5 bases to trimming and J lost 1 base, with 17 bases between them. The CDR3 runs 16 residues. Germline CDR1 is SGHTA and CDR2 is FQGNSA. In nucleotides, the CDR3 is TGTGCCAGCAGCCCGGCGTCGACCTACCCCCAAGAGACCCAGTACTTC. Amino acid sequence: CASSPASTYPQETQYF.

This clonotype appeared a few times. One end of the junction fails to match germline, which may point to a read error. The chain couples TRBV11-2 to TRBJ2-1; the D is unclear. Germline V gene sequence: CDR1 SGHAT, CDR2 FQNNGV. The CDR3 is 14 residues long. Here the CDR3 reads CASSAVAGYSEQFF. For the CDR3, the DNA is TGTGCCAGCAGCGCTGTAGCAGGCTACAGTGAGCAGTTCTTC.

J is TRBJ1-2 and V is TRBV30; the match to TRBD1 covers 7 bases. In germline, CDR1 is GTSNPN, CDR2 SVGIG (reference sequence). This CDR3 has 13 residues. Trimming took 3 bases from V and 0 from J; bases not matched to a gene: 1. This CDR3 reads CAWRTGANYGYTF. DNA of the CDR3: TGTGCCTGGAGAACAGGGGCTAACTATGGCTACACCTTC.

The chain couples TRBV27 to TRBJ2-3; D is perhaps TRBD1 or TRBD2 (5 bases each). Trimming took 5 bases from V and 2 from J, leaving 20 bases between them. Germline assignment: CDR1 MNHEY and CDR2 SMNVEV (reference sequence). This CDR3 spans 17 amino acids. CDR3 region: CASSRDPGRRNTDTQYF. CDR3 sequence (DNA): TGTGCCAGCAGTCGGGACCCGGGACGACGAAACACAGATACGCAGTATTTT.

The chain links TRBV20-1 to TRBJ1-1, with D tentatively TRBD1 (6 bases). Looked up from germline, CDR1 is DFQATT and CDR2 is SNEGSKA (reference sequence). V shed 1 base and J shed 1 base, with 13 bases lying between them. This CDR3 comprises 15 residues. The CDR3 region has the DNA TGCAGTGCTAGAGCCCTACAGGGACGGAACACTGAAGCTTTCTTT. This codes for CSARALQGRNTEAFF.

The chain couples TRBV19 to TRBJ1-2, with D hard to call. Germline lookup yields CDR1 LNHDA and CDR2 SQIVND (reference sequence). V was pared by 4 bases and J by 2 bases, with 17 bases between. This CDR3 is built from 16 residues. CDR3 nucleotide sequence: TGTGCCAGTAGTAGGGCCGGGGATGGTCGGAACTATGGCTACACCTTC. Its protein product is CASSRAGDGRNYGYTF. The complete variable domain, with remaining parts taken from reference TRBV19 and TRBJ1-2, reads DGGITQSPKYLFRKEGQNVTLSCEQNLNHDAMYWYRQDPGQGLRLIYYSQIVNDFQKGDIAEGYSVSREKKESFPLTVTSAQKNPTAFYLCASSRAGDGRNYGYTFGSGTRLTVV.

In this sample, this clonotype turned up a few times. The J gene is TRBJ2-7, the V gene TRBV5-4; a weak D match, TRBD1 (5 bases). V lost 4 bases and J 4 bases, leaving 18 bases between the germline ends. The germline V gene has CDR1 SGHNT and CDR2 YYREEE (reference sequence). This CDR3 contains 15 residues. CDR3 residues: CASSLGQTALYEQYF. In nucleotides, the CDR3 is TGTGCCAGCAGCCTCGGACAAACCGCCCTTTACGAGCAGTACTTC.

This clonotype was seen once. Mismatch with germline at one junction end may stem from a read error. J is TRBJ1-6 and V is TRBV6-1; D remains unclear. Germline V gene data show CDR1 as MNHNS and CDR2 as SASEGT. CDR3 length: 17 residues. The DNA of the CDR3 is TGTGCCAGCAGAGATATAGTGGTGAGCTCCTATAATTCATCCCTCCACTTT. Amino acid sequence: CASRDIVVSSYNSSLHF.

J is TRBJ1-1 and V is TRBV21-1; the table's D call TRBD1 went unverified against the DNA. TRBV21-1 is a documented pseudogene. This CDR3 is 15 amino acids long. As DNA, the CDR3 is TGTGCCAGCAGCAAAGGGGCGGAGGTGGACACTGAAGCTTTCTTT. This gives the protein CASSKGAEVDTEAFF.

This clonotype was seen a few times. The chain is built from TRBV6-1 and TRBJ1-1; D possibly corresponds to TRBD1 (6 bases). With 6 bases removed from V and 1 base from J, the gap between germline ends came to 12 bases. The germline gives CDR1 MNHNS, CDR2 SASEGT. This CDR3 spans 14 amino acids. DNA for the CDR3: TGTGCCAGCAGAGACCTACAGGGGAACACTGAAGCTTTCTTT. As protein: CASRDLQGNTEAFF.

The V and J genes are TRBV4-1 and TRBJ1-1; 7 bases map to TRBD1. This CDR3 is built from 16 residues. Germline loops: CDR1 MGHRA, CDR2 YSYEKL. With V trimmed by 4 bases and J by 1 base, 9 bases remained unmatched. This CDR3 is CASSPSSRDRNTEAFF. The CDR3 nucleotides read TGCGCCAGCAGCCCCAGCAGCAGGGACAGGAACACTGAAGCTTTCTTT.

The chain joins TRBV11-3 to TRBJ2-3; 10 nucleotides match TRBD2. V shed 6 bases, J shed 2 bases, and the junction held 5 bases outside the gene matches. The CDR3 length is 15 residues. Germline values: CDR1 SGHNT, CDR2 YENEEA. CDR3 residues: CASRSSGGFTDTQYF. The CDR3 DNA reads TGTGCCAGCAGATCTAGCGGGGGTTTCACAGATACGCAGTATTTT.

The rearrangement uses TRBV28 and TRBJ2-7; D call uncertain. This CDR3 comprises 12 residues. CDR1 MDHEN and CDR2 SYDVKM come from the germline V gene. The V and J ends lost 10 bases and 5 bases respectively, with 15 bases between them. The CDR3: CATLDGRDEQYF. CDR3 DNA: TGTGCCACCCTCGATGGTAGGGACGAGCAGTACTTC.

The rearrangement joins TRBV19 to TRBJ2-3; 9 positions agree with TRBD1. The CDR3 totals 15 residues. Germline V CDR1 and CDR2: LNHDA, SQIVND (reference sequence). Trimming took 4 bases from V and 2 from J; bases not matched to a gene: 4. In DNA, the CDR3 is TGTGCCAGTAGTACCGGGACAGGGATCACAGATACGCAGTATTTT. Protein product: CASSTGTGITDTQYF.

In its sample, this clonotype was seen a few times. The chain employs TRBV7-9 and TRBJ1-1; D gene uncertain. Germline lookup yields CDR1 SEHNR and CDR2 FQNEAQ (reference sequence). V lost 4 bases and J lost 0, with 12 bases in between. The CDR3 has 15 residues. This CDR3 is CASSSRTAMNTEAFF. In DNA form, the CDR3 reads TGTGCCAGCAGCTCTAGGACGGCGATGAACACTGAAGCTTTCTTT.

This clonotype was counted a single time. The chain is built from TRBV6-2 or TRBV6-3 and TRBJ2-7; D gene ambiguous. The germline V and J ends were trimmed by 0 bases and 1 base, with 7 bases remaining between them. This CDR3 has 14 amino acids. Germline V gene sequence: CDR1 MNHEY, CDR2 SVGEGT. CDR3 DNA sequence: TGTGCCAGCAGTTACTCGCCCAGGTCCTACGAGCAGTACTTC. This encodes CASSYSPRSYEQYF.

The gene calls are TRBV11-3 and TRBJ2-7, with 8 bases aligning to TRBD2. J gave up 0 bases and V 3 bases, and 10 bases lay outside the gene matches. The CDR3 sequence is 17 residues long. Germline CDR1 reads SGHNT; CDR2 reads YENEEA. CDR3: CASSFKSHAGGSYEQYF. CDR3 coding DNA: TGTGCCAGCAGCTTTAAGTCCCACGCGGGGGGCTCCTACGAGCAGTACTTC.

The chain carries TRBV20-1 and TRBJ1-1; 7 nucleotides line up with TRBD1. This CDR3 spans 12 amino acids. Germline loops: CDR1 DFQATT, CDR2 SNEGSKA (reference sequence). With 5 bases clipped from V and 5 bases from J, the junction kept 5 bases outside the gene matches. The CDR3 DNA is TGCAGTGCTCCAAGGGGGCAGACTGAAGCTTTCTTT. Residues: CSAPRGQTEAFF.

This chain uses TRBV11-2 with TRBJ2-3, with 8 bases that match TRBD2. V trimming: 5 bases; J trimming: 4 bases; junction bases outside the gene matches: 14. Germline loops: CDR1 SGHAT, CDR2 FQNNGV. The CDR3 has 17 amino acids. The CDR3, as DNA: TGTGCCAGCAGCATCACACCAAGCGGGGGTCAGGCAGATACGCAGTATTTT. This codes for CASSITPSGGQADTQYF.

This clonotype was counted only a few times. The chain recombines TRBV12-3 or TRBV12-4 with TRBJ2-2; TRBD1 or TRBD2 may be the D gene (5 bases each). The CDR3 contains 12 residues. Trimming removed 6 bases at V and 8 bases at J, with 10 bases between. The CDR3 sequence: CASRLGPGELFF. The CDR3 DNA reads TGTGCCAGCAGACTGGGACCTGGGGAGCTGTTTTTT.

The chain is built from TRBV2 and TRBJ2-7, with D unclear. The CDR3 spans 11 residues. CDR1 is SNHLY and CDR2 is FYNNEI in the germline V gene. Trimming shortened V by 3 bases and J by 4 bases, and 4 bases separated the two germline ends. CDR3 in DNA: TGTGCCAGCAGTGACAGATACGAGCAGTACTTC. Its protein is CASSDRYEQYF.

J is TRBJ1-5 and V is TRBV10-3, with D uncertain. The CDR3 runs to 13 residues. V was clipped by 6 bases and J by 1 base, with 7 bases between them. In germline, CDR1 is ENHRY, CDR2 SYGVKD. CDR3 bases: TGTGCCATCAGGGCGGGGAGCAATCAGCCCCAGCATTTT. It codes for CAIRAGSNQPQHF.

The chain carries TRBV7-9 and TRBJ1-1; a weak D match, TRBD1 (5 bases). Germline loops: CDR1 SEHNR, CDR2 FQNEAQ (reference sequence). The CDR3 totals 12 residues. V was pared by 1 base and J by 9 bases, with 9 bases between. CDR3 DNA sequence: TGTGCCAGCAGCTTAGACGGGGCTCAAGCTTTCTTT. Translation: CASSLDGAQAFF.

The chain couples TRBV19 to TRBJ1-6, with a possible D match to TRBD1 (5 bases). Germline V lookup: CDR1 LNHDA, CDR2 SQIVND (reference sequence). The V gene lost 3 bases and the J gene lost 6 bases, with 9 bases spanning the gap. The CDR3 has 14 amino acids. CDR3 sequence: CASSMGQGNSPLHF. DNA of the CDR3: TGTGCCAGTAGTATGGGCCAGGGTAATTCACCCCTCCACTTT.